The 30 T cell receptor beta chains in this list originate from one sample, sequenced in a study of T-cell memory formation after mild COVID-19 (dated by TCRdb to the early 2020s). Library construction relied on 5' RACE. The sample was run on an Illumina NovaSeq 6000. TCRdb trimmed the raw reads at Q25, called clones with MiXCR and kept productive beta chains. Identical CDR3 protein sequences are pooled into one entry, listed with their most common genes and DNA. For this sample the table gives roughly 510,000 distinct CDR3 sequences, of which around 16% were detected only once. The ten largest clones add up to around 8.1% of the sample. Specimen: PBMCs or a T cell subset sorted from them (not recorded which). The receptor set was obtained from an adult woman who had mild COVID-19 (a few samples of this study predate the infection). The sample titles of this study are shuffled in the database, so cell type and time point are left out; the donor was told from shared clones.

This clonotype has at least ten counts. The chain joins TRBV7-9 to TRBJ1-2; D is unclear. The germline CDR1 and CDR2 sequences are SEHNR and FQNEAQ (reference sequence). V was pared by 3 bases and J by 7 bases, with 6 bases between. The CDR3 length is 11 residues. The CDR3 loop reads CASSLLGGYTF. The CDR3 DNA is TGTGCCAGCAGCTTGTTGGGTGGCTACACCTTC.

As DNA, the CDR3 is TGTGCCGGATTTGGAACAGATACGCAGTATTTT. Protein sequence: CAGFGTDTQYF. This sequence joins TRBV6-5 and TRBJ2-3; D gene unclear. The germline CDR1 and CDR2 sequences are MNHEY and SVGAGI. This CDR3 contains 11 residues. Trimming stripped 11 bases from V and 3 bases from J, with 9 bases between.

The table lists this clonotype with a few counts. V and J are TRBV13 and TRBJ2-1, with TRBD2 matching over 9 bases. This CDR3 has 12 residues. V gave up 10 bases and J gave up 9 bases; unmatched junction bases: 7. The germline gives CDR1 PRHDT, CDR2 FYEKMQ (reference sequence). The CDR3 region has the DNA TGTGCCACCTATAGCGGGGGTGGTGAGCAGTTCTTC. Translation: CATYSGGGEQFF. The complete variable domain, with remaining parts taken from reference TRBV13 and TRBJ2-1, reads AAGVIQSPRHLIKEKRETATLKCYPIPRHDTVYWYQQGPGQDPQFLISFYEKMQSDKGSIPDRFSAQQFSDYHSELNMSSLELGDSALYFCATYSGGGEQFFGPGTRLTVL.

This rearrangement joins TRBV5-1 to TRBJ1-5, with D tentatively TRBD1 (6 bases). This CDR3 region has 13 residues. Germline V lookup: CDR1 SGHRS, CDR2 YFSETQ. The V end was cut by 1 base, the J end by 9 bases, with 11 bases between. In DNA, the CDR3 is TGCGCCAGCAGCTTGACAGGGTCCGGGCCCCAGCATTTT. It specifies CASSLTGSGPQHF.

This clonotype was counted a few times. This chain joins TRBV12-3 or TRBV12-4 and TRBJ2-3; D is ambiguous. Trimming stripped 7 bases from V and 0 bases from J, with 11 bases between. The CDR3 runs to 14 residues. This CDR3 reads CASIRFQSTDTQYF. The CDR3 coding sequence is TGTGCCAGCATTCGTTTCCAGAGCACAGATACGCAGTATTTT.

The rearrangement links TRBV5-1 to TRBJ1-2, with 8 positions matching TRBD1. Germline V gives CDR1 SGHRS, CDR2 YFSETQ. The V and J ends lost 4 bases and 6 bases, in that order; junction bases with no gene match: 11. This CDR3 region has 15 residues. The CDR3 protein is CASSRGQGPIDGYTF. Here the CDR3 DNA reads TGCGCCAGCAGCAGAGGACAGGGCCCTATAGATGGCTACACCTTC.

This clonotype appeared many times. The chain is built from TRBV7-2 and TRBJ2-3; 9 positions agree with TRBD2. The CDR3 is made up of 18 amino acids. Germline assignment: CDR1 SGHTA and CDR2 FQGNSA. Trimming at V came to 1 base and at J to 1 base, leaving 9 bases not matched to a gene. The CDR3 is CASSLDLAGMGGTDTQYF. The CDR3 nucleotides read TGTGCCAGCAGCTTAGACCTAGCGGGGATGGGGGGCACAGATACGCAGTATTTT.

The V and J genes are TRBV7-2 and TRBJ2-5; 8 bases agree with TRBD2. Germline CDR1 and CDR2: SGHTA and FQGNSA. The CDR3 contains 16 residues. V was clipped by 5 bases and J by 0 bases; unmatched bases: 8. The CDR3, as DNA: TGTGCCAGCAGCACCACCGGGAGGGGGTACCAAGAGACCCAGTACTTC. The encoded protein is CASSTTGRGYQETQYF.

The rearrangement uses TRBV18 and TRBJ2-5, with 9 positions matching TRBD1. Per germline, CDR1 KGHSH and CDR2 LQKENI. There are 15 residues in the CDR3. J was trimmed by 5 bases and V by 6 bases; bases with no gene match: 10. CDR3: CASSRGQGIGETQYF. CDR3 sequence (DNA): TGTGCCAGCTCGCGAGGACAGGGGATTGGGGAGACCCAGTACTTC.

This clonotype was observed a handful of times. V usage is TRBV7-9 and J usage is TRBJ1-4; 7 bases map to TRBD1. This CDR3 is 16 amino acids long. V shed 1 base and J 4 bases; nucleotides not matched to a gene: 6. Germline V CDR1 and CDR2: SEHNR, FQNEAQ (reference sequence). CDR3 nucleotide sequence: TGTGCCAGCAGCTTAGTCGGCGGGACAGTTAATGAAAAACTGTTTTTT. Its protein product is CASSLVGGTVNEKLFF. The entire variable domain, with the rest obtained from reference TRBV7-9 and TRBJ1-4, is as follows: DTGVSQNPRHKITKRGQNVTFRCDPISEHNRLYWYRQTLGQGPEFLTYFQNEAQLEKSRLLSDRFSAERPKGSFSTLEIQRTEQGDSAMYLCASSLVGGTVNEKLFFGSGTQLSVL.

CDR3 coding DNA: TGCGCCAGCAGCCAAGTGGGACAGGGGAACTGGGGAGCTTTCTTT. It codes for CASSQVGQGNWGAFF. This chain joins TRBV4-1 and TRBJ1-1; TRBD1 agrees at 10 bases. V dropped 1 base and J dropped 10; count of bases not matched to a gene: 9. The CDR3 is made up of 15 amino acids. The germline CDR1 and CDR2 sequences are MGHRA and YSYEKL.

This clonotype appeared a few times. CDR3 protein: CASSHTTGSPQKAFF. The CDR3 DNA follows: TGCGCCAGCAGCCACACAACAGGGAGCCCCCAGAAAGCTTTCTTT. The chain recombines TRBV5-1 with TRBJ1-1; a weak D match, TRBD1 (6 bases). The V gene's germline CDR1 is SGHRS and CDR2 YFSETQ. V lost 4 bases and J 9 bases, leaving 22 bases between the germline ends. The CDR3 spans 15 residues.

The V call is TRBV12-3 or TRBV12-4, the J call TRBJ1-1; D is unclear. CDR3 length: 14 residues. V dropped 7 bases and J dropped 5 bases, with 17 bases sitting between them. CDR3 coding DNA: TGTGCCAGCACCTCTATCGGGGTGTGGACTGAAGCTTTCTTT. This gives the protein CASTSIGVWTEAFF.

V and J are TRBV7-9 and TRBJ2-1; TRBD2 matches at 9 bases. This CDR3 is built from 15 residues. Germline CDR1 is SEHNR and CDR2 is FQNEAQ (reference sequence). J lost 8 bases, V lost 3 bases, and 8 bases had no gene match. The CDR3, as DNA: TGTGCCAGCAGCTTTAGTGCTAGCGGGACGGATGAGCAGTTCTTC. Residues: CASSFSASGTDEQFF. Drawing the rest from reference TRBV7-9 and TRBJ2-1, the complete variable domain is DTGVSQNPRHKITKRGQNVTFRCDPISEHNRLYWYRQTLGQGPEFLTYFQNEAQLEKSRLLSDRFSAERPKGSFSTLEIQRTEQGDSAMYLCASSFSASGTDEQFFGPGTRLTVL.

This clonotype has more than one count but fewer than ten. V gene TRBV7-8 combines with J gene TRBJ2-7, with 12 positions matching TRBD2. Germline CDR1 SGHVS, CDR2 FQNEAQ. The CDR3 spans 16 residues. V dropped 3 bases and J dropped 5; count of bases not matched to a gene: 8. CDR3 DNA: TGTGCCAGCAGCTTCTTAGCCCGACTAGCGGGAGACGAGCAGTACTTC. It is translated as CASSFLARLAGDEQYF.

The rearrangement joins TRBV4-1 to TRBJ1-2; 8 bases align to TRBD1. The CDR3 contains 13 residues. V was clipped by 6 bases and J by 4 bases; unmatched bases: 4. Per germline, CDR1 MGHRA and CDR2 YSYEKL. The CDR3 region has the DNA TGCGCCAGCAGGGCTACAGGGGGCTATGGCTACACCTTC. It specifies CASRATGGYGYTF.

The chain's CDR3 is CASSLNRGVETQYF. CDR3 in DNA: TGTGCCAGCAGCTTAAACCGAGGGGTCGAGACCCAGTACTTC. V usage is TRBV7-3 and J usage is TRBJ2-5; D could derive from TRBD1 or TRBD2 (5 bases each). The V end was cut by 1 base, the J end by 5 bases, with 11 bases between. This CDR3 spans 14 amino acids. Germline V gene data show CDR1 as SGHTA and CDR2 as FQGTGA.

CDR3 DNA: TGCGCCAGCAGCCAAGGTCGGGCCAGGGCCAGCACAGATACGCAGTATTTT. Protein sequence: CASSQGRARASTDTQYF. The chain is built from TRBV4-1 and TRBJ2-3, with a weak D call TRBD1 (5 bases). V lost 1 base to trimming and J lost 0 bases, with 14 bases between them. The CDR3 consists of 17 residues. Germline loops: CDR1 MGHRA, CDR2 YSYEKL.

On this clonotype itself: Its ends do not fully match the called genes, so a read error is possible. J is TRBJ1-1 and V is TRBV6-5; D not resolved. Germline loops: CDR1 MNHEY, CDR2 SVGAGI. The CDR3 is made up of 16 amino acids. The CDR3 coding sequence is TGTGCCAGCAGTCCGGACGGAAGAAGCTTTCTTGGGAGTATTCCCTTT. Translation: CASSPDGRSFLGSIPF.

This clonotype was observed a few times. The chain is built from TRBV7-9 and TRBJ2-7, with TRBD1 as a possible D gene (6 bases). The CDR3 is 16 amino acids. The germline V gene encodes CDR1 SEHNR and CDR2 FQNEAQ (reference sequence). Trimming pared 5 bases from V and 4 bases from J, leaving 21 bases between. The CDR3 DNA is TGTGCCAGCAGCCCTCCTCGACAGGCCGGGGTATACGAGCAGTACTTC. It yields the protein CASSPPRQAGVYEQYF.

This clonotype was seen a handful of times. This chain connects TRBV12-3 or TRBV12-4 to TRBJ2-7; D unresolved. This CDR3 is built from 15 residues. The V and J ends lost 3 bases and 7 bases respectively, with 19 bases between them. The CDR3 nucleotides are TGTGCCAGCAGTTTGTATAGAGCACTATCTATGGAGCAGTACTTC. This encodes CASSLYRALSMEQYF.

The rearrangement uses TRBV29-1 and TRBJ2-3, with 7 positions matching TRBD1. The V gene end was trimmed by 7 bases and the J gene end by 0 bases; junction bases not matched to a gene: 10. This CDR3 comprises 15 residues. CDR1 is SQVTM, CDR2 ANQGSEA, per germline. CDR3 DNA sequence: TGCAGCGCTACCGACAGGGTTACTAGCACAGATACGCAGTATTTT. Protein sequence: CSATDRVTSTDTQYF.

The rearrangement links TRBV30 to TRBJ1-6; D is undetermined. Per germline, CDR1 GTSNPN and CDR2 SVGIG (reference sequence). Trimming shortened V by 2 bases and J by 14 bases, and 10 bases separated the two germline ends. This CDR3 is built from 11 residues. This CDR3 reads CAWSPAKTLHF. The DNA of the CDR3 is TGTGCCTGGAGTCCCGCGAAGACCCTCCACTTT. The whole variable domain, filled in from reference TRBV30 and TRBJ1-6, reads SQTIHQWPATLVQPVGSPLSLECTVEGTSNPNLYWYRQAAGRGLQLLFYSVGIGQISSEVPQNLSASRPQDRQFILSSKKLLLSDSGFYLCAWSPAKTLHFGNGTRLTVT.

The chain carries TRBV12-3 or TRBV12-4 and TRBJ2-6, with D uncertain. V dropped 11 bases and J dropped 0 bases, with 8 bases sitting between them. The CDR3 contains 13 residues. DNA of the CDR3: TGTGCCGCACGGAACTCTGGGGCCAACGTCCTGACTTTC. Translation gives CAARNSGANVLTF.

This clonotype occurred a few times. V and J are TRBV20-1 and TRBJ2-5; TRBD2 might be the D (5 bases). Germline V gene lookup returns CDR1 DFQATT and CDR2 SNEGSKA (reference sequence). This CDR3 region has 12 residues. V lost 5 bases to trimming and J lost 6 bases, with 13 bases between them. CDR3 sequence reads: CSAPTIGKTQYF. DNA of the CDR3: TGCAGTGCTCCGACTATTGGAAAGACCCAGTACTTC.

The J gene is TRBJ2-7, the V gene TRBV5-5; D may be TRBD1 or TRBD2 (6 bases each). V was cut by 4 bases and J by 3 bases, with 14 bases left in between. The CDR3 spans 14 residues. Germline loops: CDR1 SGHKS, CDR2 YYEKEE (reference sequence). The CDR3 region is CASSLTQGGYEQYF. CDR3 coding DNA: TGTGCCAGCAGCCTTACACAGGGAGGCTACGAGCAGTACTTC.

This clonotype was detected only a few times. This chain links TRBV7-9 with TRBJ1-2; TRBD1 matches 10 bases. Germline V lookup: CDR1 SEHNR, CDR2 FQNEAQ (reference sequence). With 5 bases clipped from V and 7 bases from J, the junction kept 7 bases outside the gene matches. This CDR3 spans 14 amino acids. The CDR3 is CASSLDRGPRGYTF. CDR3 bases: TGTGCCAGCAGCCTTGACAGGGGGCCGCGTGGCTACACCTTC.

This clonotype has more than one count but fewer than ten. V gene TRBV4-3 combines with J gene TRBJ1-2; 8 bases line up with TRBD1. V shed 0 bases and J 1 base; nucleotides not matched to a gene: 13. CDR3 size: 19 residues. Germline CDR1 LGHNA, CDR2 YSLEER. CDR3 residues: CASSQDGWKQGGYNYGYTF. Here the CDR3 DNA reads TGCGCCAGCAGCCAAGATGGGTGGAAACAGGGGGGTTATAACTATGGCTACACCTTC.

The DNA of the CDR3 is TGTGCCAGCAGCACCAGACTAGCGGGGGTCCATGAGCAGTTCTTC. Translation gives CASSTRLAGVHEQFF. The V gene is TRBV7-6, the J gene TRBJ2-1; 12 positions match TRBD2. CDR3 length: 15 residues. The ends lost 5 bases at V and 8 bases at J; junction bases unmatched: 7. In germline, CDR1 is SGHVS, CDR2 FNYEAQ.

The chain employs TRBV2 and TRBJ2-1, with 7 nucleotides matching TRBD2. Trimming took 4 bases from V and 1 from J; bases not matched to a gene: 25. The CDR3 runs 22 residues. CDR1 is SNHLY, CDR2 FYNNEI, per germline. The CDR3 sequence: CASSARSRYPLLSGRSYNEQFF. The CDR3 nucleotides read TGTGCCAGCAGTGCCCGGTCGAGGTACCCCCTCTTATCCGGGAGGTCCTACAATGAGCAGTTCTTC. The variable domain in full, completed from reference TRBV2 and TRBJ2-1, reads EPEVTQTPSHQVTQMGQEVILRCVPISNHLYFYWYRQILGQKVEFLVSFYNNEISEKSEIFDDQFSVERPDGSNFTLKIRSTKLEDSAMYFCASSARSRYPLLSGRSYNEQFFGPGTRLTVL.